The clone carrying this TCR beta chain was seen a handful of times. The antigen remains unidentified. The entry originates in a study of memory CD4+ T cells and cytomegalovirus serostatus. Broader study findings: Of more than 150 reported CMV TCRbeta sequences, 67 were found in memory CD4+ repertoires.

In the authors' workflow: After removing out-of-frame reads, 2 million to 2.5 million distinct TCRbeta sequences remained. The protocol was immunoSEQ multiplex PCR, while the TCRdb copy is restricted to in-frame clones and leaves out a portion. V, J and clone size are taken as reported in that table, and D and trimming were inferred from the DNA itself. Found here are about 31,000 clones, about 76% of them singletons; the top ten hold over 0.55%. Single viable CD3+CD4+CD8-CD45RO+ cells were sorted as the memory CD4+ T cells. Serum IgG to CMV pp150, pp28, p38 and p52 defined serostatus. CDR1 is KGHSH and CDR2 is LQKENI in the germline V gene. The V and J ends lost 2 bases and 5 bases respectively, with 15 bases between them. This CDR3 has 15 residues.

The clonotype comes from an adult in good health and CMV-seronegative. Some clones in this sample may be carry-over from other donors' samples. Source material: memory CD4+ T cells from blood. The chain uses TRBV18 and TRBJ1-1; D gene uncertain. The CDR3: CASSPLIGQTTEAFF. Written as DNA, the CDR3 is TGTGCCAGCTCACCATTGATCGGTCAGACTACTGAAGCTTTCTTT.